This T cell receptor beta chain was profiled in a study of T cell responses to AZD1222 COVID-19 vaccine. CDR3 length: 14 amino acids. V was clipped by 0 bases and J by 4 bases, with 10 bases between them. The germline gives CDR1 SGHRS, CDR2 YFSETQ. A note on this clone: Its antigen remains unknown.

Produced via immunoSEQ multiplex PCR; TCRdb's table is partial and in-frame only. Among around 120,000 clones listed, 85% to 90% were seen once. Study-wide results and limits: Scientists sampled the repertoires only once the peak T cell response had passed. Seropositive AZD1222 recipients at baseline numbered only five to seven.

The source of this sequence is an adult in good health. This rearrangement joins TRBV5-1 to TRBJ1-1, with D perhaps TRBD1 (5 bases). The starting material was peripheral blood, obtained on day 0 of AZD1222 vaccination. The CDR3 loop reads CASSLDQGGTEAFF. In DNA form, the CDR3 reads TGCGCCAGCAGCTTGGATCAGGGAGGCACTGAAGCTTTCTTT.